A single sample gave rise to the 26 T cell receptor beta chains below, sequenced in a study of T cell responses to AZD1222 COVID-19 vaccine. This table comes from immunoSEQ multiplex PCR, and its TCRdb copy is limited to in-frame clones, with some not included. The sample comprises more than 150,000 clones, about 92% of which are singletons, and less than 11% rests with the top ten. Here the sequenced sample was peripheral blood, taken on day 0 of AZD1222 vaccination. These receptors originate from an adult in good health.

This chain connects TRBV10-3 to TRBJ2-2; D possibly uses TRBD1 or TRBD2 (5 bases each). Per the germline V gene, CDR1 is ENHRY and CDR2 is SYGVKD. V lost 0 bases and J 1 base, leaving 9 bases between the germline ends. The CDR3 runs 16 residues. The CDR3 DNA reads as TGTGCCATCAGTGAGTCGGGGGATCTGAACACCGGGGAGCTGTTTTTT. It yields the protein CAISESGDLNTGELFF.

The chain employs TRBV6-2 or TRBV6-3 and TRBJ1-2; D not certain. This CDR3 has 13 residues. Trimming took off 4 bases at V and 5 bases at J, with 11 bases between the two ends. The germline V gene has CDR1 MNHEY and CDR2 SVGEGT. The CDR3 reads CASSSDQGYGYTF. The CDR3 region has the DNA TGTGCCAGCAGTTCAGATCAAGGGTATGGCTACACCTTC.

The V call is TRBV5-1, the J call TRBJ2-2, with 7 bases matching TRBD1. The CDR3 extends over 15 amino acids. Germline-derived CDR1 and CDR2 are SGHRS and YFSETQ. After removal of 4 bases from V and 3 bases from J, the junction contained 6 bases not matched to a gene. DNA for the CDR3: TGCGCCAGCAGCCCCACAGGGGAGCACACCGGGGAGCTGTTTTTT. This encodes CASSPTGEHTGELFF.

V gene TRBV6-5 combines with J gene TRBJ1-1, with D tentatively TRBD1 (5 bases). Germline V lookup: CDR1 MNHEY, CDR2 SVGAGI. V was trimmed by 8 bases and J by 2 bases, leaving 15 bases between them. The CDR3 runs 14 residues. The CDR3 region is CASGIPGLNTEAFF. CDR3 bases: TGTGCCAGCGGAATTCCGGGGCTCAACACTGAAGCTTTCTTT.

The chain uses TRBV28 and TRBJ1-4; the match to TRBD1 covers 9 bases. The junction had 21 bases not matched to a gene; V was cut back by 6 bases and J by 10 bases. Germline V lookup: CDR1 MDHEN, CDR2 SYDVKM. The CDR3 runs to 18 residues. The CDR3 sequence is CASSSGTGSLNGGGKLFF. CDR3 in DNA: TGTGCCAGCAGCTCCGGGACAGGGAGTTTAAATGGTGGCGGAAAACTGTTTTTT.

The chain employs TRBV4-3 and TRBJ2-7, with TRBD2 matching over 11 bases. Germline CDR1 LGHNA, CDR2 YSLEER. There are 18 residues in the CDR3. The J segment lost 3 bases and the V segment lost 2 bases, leaving 12 bases of the junction unmatched. DNA of the CDR3: TGCGCCAGCAGCCAACTAGCGGGGGGCCACTCCGGTTGCTACGAGCAGTACGTC. This codes for CASSQLAGGHSGCYEQYV.

This chain links TRBV7-2 with TRBJ2-7, with D perhaps TRBD2 (5 bases). CDR3 length: 13 residues. Germline CDR1 is SGHTA and CDR2 is FQGNSA. V dropped 5 bases and J dropped 6 bases, with 14 bases sitting between them. CDR3 in DNA: TGTGCCAGCAGCCGAAAGGACTCCACCGAGCAGTACGTC. It encodes CASSRKDSTEQYV.

The chain links TRBV27 to TRBJ1-6; the match to TRBD1 covers 10 bases. V shed 6 bases and J 10 bases; nucleotides not matched to a gene: 9. CDR3 length: 15 residues. Germline lookup yields CDR1 MNHEY and CDR2 SMNVEV (reference sequence). The CDR3, as DNA: TGTGCCAGCAGCAAAACACGGACAGGGGGATCACCCCTCCACTTT. This translates into CASSKTRTGGSPLHF.

About this clone: The sample carries other DNA sequences with the same CDR3. This chain connects TRBV27 to TRBJ2-2; a weak D match, TRBD1 (5 bases). CDR3 length: 13 amino acids. Trimming removed 2 bases from V and 4 bases from J, with 5 bases in between. CDR1 and CDR2 (germline): MNHEY, SMNVEV (reference sequence). CDR3 sequence (DNA): TGTGCCAGCAGTTTACAGGGCACCGGGGAGCTGTTTTTT. This translates into CASSLQGTGELFF.

CDR3 in amino acids: CASSVGGGENTIYF. CDR3 nucleotides: TGTGCCAGCAGCGTAGGAGGGGGGGAAAACACCATATATTTT. This rearrangement joins TRBV9 to TRBJ1-3; a possible D gene is TRBD1 (6 bases). V was pared by 0 bases and J by 6 bases, with 10 bases between. The CDR3 length is 14 residues. Germline V gene lookup returns CDR1 SGDLS and CDR2 YYNGEE.

The V call is TRBV24-1, the J call TRBJ2-2; 8 bases match TRBD1. CDR1 is KGHDR, CDR2 SFDVKD, per germline. The CDR3 covers 14 residues. Germline trimming cut 3 bases from V and 6 bases from J; bases unmatched to any gene: 2. DNA for the CDR3: TGTGCCACCAGTGATCCGACAGGGGCCGGGGAGCTGTTTTTT. Its translation is CATSDPTGAGELFF.

This chain joins TRBV7-2 and TRBJ2-1, with a possible D match to TRBD2 (6 bases). The CDR3 spans 14 residues. CDR1 and CDR2 (germline): SGHTA, FQGNSA. Deletions cut 10 bases from V and 3 bases from J, with 16 bases between. The CDR3 loop is CATHSGFIYNEQFF. The CDR3, as DNA: TGTGCCACCCATAGCGGCTTTATCTACAATGAGCAGTTCTTC.

The chain has TRBV6-5 and TRBJ2-4; 11 bases agree with TRBD1. The trim removed 5 bases at V and 4 bases at J, leaving 4 bases unmatched. The CDR3 loop spans 15 amino acids. Germline V gene sequence: CDR1 MNHEY, CDR2 SVGAGI. The CDR3 is CASSRTGGEKNIQYF. The CDR3, as DNA: TGTGCCAGCAGTCGGACAGGGGGCGAGAAAAACATTCAGTACTTC.

CDR3 nucleotide sequence: TGTGCCAGCGCTACAGGGGGGACAGCTTCAACTAATGAAAAACTGTTTTTT. Translation: CASATGGTASTNEKLFF. V and J are TRBV28 and TRBJ1-4; 8 bases are shared with TRBD1. Germline V lookup: CDR1 MDHEN, CDR2 SYDVKM. This CDR3 has 17 residues. The J segment lost 0 bases and the V segment lost 8 bases, leaving 11 bases of the junction unmatched.

This chain connects TRBV2 to TRBJ2-7; 10 bases agree with TRBD1. CDR3 length: 13 amino acids. V was pared by 10 bases and J by 4 bases, with 7 bases of the junction left unmatched. Germline CDR1 reads SNHLY; CDR2 reads FYNNEI. The CDR3: CAIQTGQGYEQYV. Written as DNA, the CDR3 is TGTGCCATCCAAACGGGACAGGGGTACGAGCAGTACGTC.

The CDR3 nucleotides read TGTGCCAGCAGCCAAGAGGGCTTCAATTACGAGCAGTACTTC. Translated, it gives CASSQEGFNYEQYF. V gene TRBV3-1 (or the pseudogene TRBV3-2) combines with J gene TRBJ2-7, with D unresolved. Germline V gene lookup returns CDR1 LGHDT and CDR2 YNNKEL (reference sequence). The V gene lost 0 bases and the J gene lost 4 bases, with 10 bases spanning the gap. The CDR3 is 14 residues long.

The chain uses TRBV2 and TRBJ2-7; TRBD1 might be the D (6 bases). V shed 4 bases and J shed 2 bases, with 9 bases lying between them. Germline V gives CDR1 SNHLY, CDR2 FYNNEI. CDR3 size: 13 residues. CDR3 coding DNA: TGTGCCAGCAGTGGGACAGTGACCTACGAGCAGTACTTC. Protein: CASSGTVTYEQYF.

The J gene is TRBJ2-5, the V gene TRBV6-1, with D perhaps given as TRBD1 or TRBD2 (5 bases each). Trimming shortened V by 3 bases and J by 4 bases, and 6 bases separated the two germline ends. This CDR3 spans 12 amino acids. Germline lookup yields CDR1 MNHNS and CDR2 SASEGT. The DNA for the CDR3 is TGTGCCAGCAGTGATGGGGGAGAGACCCAGTACTTC. It encodes CASSDGGETQYF.

This chain uses TRBV30 with TRBJ2-3, with D possibly TRBD2 on 5 matching bases. CDR3 size: 16 residues. V was clipped by 0 bases and J by 4 bases, with 17 bases between them. Germline V gene lookup returns CDR1 GTSNPN and CDR2 SVGIG (reference sequence). This CDR3 is CAWSVRGRVGADTQYF. CDR3 nucleotides: TGTGCCTGGAGTGTACGGGGTAGGGTTGGAGCAGATACGCAGTATTTT.

J is TRBJ2-7 and V is TRBV4-1; the D is unclear. This CDR3 spans 13 amino acids. Germline values: CDR1 MGHRA, CDR2 YSYEKL. V was pared by 1 base and J by 0 bases, with 4 bases between. The CDR3 loop reads CASSQVSSYEQYV. CDR3 bases: TGCGCCAGCAGCCAAGTAAGCTCCTACGAGCAGTACGTC.

The rearrangement links TRBV3-1 (or the pseudogene TRBV3-2) to TRBJ2-5; D might be TRBD2 (6 bases). Germline V gives CDR1 LGHDT, CDR2 YNNKEL (reference sequence). CDR3 size: 15 residues. Trimming stripped 6 bases from V and 5 bases from J, with 19 bases between. CDR3 residues: CASRRTGGIYETQYF. The CDR3 coding sequence is TGTGCCAGCAGGCGGACTGGGGGGATATATGAGACCCAGTACTTC.

This rearrangement joins TRBV3-1 (or the pseudogene TRBV3-2) to TRBJ2-7; unclear D gene. The CDR3 is made up of 11 amino acids. In germline, CDR1 is LGHDT, CDR2 YNNKEL (reference sequence). The germline V and J ends were trimmed by 2 bases and 4 bases, with 3 bases remaining between them. CDR3 DNA sequence: TGTGCCAGCAGCCAATTATACGAGCAGTACTTC. Translation: CASSQLYEQYF.

This clone was observed a single time. CDR3 region: CASSPQGAKETQYF. The CDR3 DNA follows: TGTGCCAGCTCACCACAGGGGGCTAAAGAGACCCAGTACTTC. The chain employs TRBV18 and TRBJ2-5; 7 bases line up with TRBD1. Germline trimming cut 1 base from V and 3 bases from J; bases unmatched to any gene: 2. Germline lookup yields CDR1 KGHSH and CDR2 LQKENI. This CDR3 is 14 amino acids long.

J is TRBJ1-5 and V is TRBV19; perhaps TRBD1 as D (6 bases). V lost 5 bases to trimming and J lost 5 bases, with 13 bases between them. The CDR3 has 14 amino acids. In germline, CDR1 is LNHDA, CDR2 SQIVND (reference sequence). Here the CDR3 DNA reads TGTGCCAGTAGTGTGGACAGATCTGATCAGCCCCAGCATTTT. It specifies CASSVDRSDQPQHF.

This chain joins TRBV9 and TRBJ2-2; possibly TRBD1 or TRBD2 for D (5 bases each). The CDR3 spans 14 residues. Germline loops: CDR1 SGDLS, CDR2 YYNGEE. Trimming left V 0 bases short and J 6 bases short, with 9 bases between. CDR3 protein: CASSVGRGPGELFF. For the CDR3, the DNA is TGTGCCAGCAGCGTAGGCCGGGGCCCCGGGGAGCTGTTTTTT.

The rearrangement links TRBV10-1 to TRBJ2-7; 9 nucleotides agree with TRBD2. V gave up 5 bases and J gave up 5 bases; unmatched junction bases: 25. In germline, CDR1 is WNHNN, CDR2 SYGVQD (reference sequence). The CDR3 covers 20 residues. For the CDR3, the DNA is TGCGCCAGCAGTTGGGCCCACGGGCTAGCGGGGACGTTATCCTTAAACGAGCAGTACGTC. This encodes CASSWAHGLAGTLSLNEQYV.